This note documents a single T cell receptor beta chain sequence. This CDR3 spans 15 amino acids. The ends lost 2 bases at V and 4 bases at J; junction bases unmatched: 8. Per the germline V gene, CDR1 is SGHNT and CDR2 is YYREEE (reference sequence). Per the authors' pipeline: Estimation of nucleated cell counts was performed using reference gene primer amplification. Clones were sequenced by immunoSEQ multiplex PCR, and TCRdb holds only the in-frame ones, with some missing. Clonal size and the V and J genes are those of that table, whereas D and trimming came from the DNA. The repertoire holds 250,000 to 300,000 clones, with about 91% as singletons. This specimen comes from a study of blood T cell repertoires in COVID-19. Study as a whole: Samples taken during acute and convalescent COVID-19 were collected in the United States, Italy and Spain. The cDNA or gDNA used as material had been derived from T cells, B-cell-depleted T cells, or PBMCs.

Material: peripheral blood. The source of this sequence is a woman in her 30s who had recovered from COVID-19. V gene TRBV5-4 combines with J gene TRBJ1-2; 7 positions agree with TRBD1. CDR3 sequence reads: CASSLYEQGRYGYTF. The CDR3 DNA reads as TGTGCCAGCAGCTTATACGAACAGGGGCGCTATGGCTACACCTTC.